The entry that follows covers one T cell receptor (beta chain) sequence. Its antigen remains unidentified. The source of the sample is a study of identical twins. All donors comprised healthy Caucasians. With 6 bases removed from V and 6 bases from J, the gap between germline ends came to 14 bases. The CDR3 runs to 13 residues. CDR1 is SNHLY, CDR2 FYNNEI, per germline. Whole-study findings and limits: While abundant cord blood beta clonotypes carried fewer insertions, memory repertoires showed no such pattern.

TCRdb passed the 5' RACE reads through MiXCR, listing each CDR3 protein once. Of about 330,000 distinct CDR3 sequences detected, 10% to 15% appear once; the ten largest clones hold just over 7%. These data were also filed under a second study, of yellow fever vaccine responses in identical twins.

V is TRBV2 and J is TRBJ1-1, with D tentatively TRBD1 (6 bases). The TCR comes from a woman aged 18-30 years in good health. The sample consisted of CD8+ T cells sorted from blood. In DNA, the CDR3 is TGTGCCAGCAGCCGCGACAGGTTCGCTGAAGCTTTCTTT. It is translated as CASSRDRFAEAFF.